The clone carrying this T cell receptor (beta chain) has just a few counts. Trimming shortened V by 6 bases and J by 6 bases, and 15 bases separated the two germline ends. Looked up from germline, CDR1 is SQVTM and CDR2 is ANQGSEA. This CDR3 region has 13 residues. This specimen comes from a study of blood T cells in healthy people across ages. The authors ran a second PCR of about 7 to 11 cycles using a sample-barcoded 5' primer and a J-beta primer mix. Each CDR3 protein is one row after TCRdb ran MiXCR on the 5' RACE reads. Of 800,000 or so distinct CDR3 sequences listed, 62% were seen once; the top ten hold 25% to 35%.

The genes are TRBV29-1 and TRBJ1-3; perhaps TRBD1 as D (6 bases). The TCR sequence derives from a man under 40 in good health. Sequencing was done on a sample of blood. CDR3 sequence reads: CSVEGDKLNTIYF. The CDR3 coding sequence is TGCAGCGTCGAGGGGGACAAGCTAAACACCATATATTTT. Supplemented by reference TRBV29-1 and TRBJ1-3, the full variable domain reads SAVISQKPSRDICQRGTSLTIQCQVDSQVTMMFWYRQQPGQSLTLIATANQGSEATYESGFVIDKFPISRPNLTFSTLTVSNMSPEDSSIYLCSVEGDKLNTIYFGEGSWLTVV.